This T cell receptor (beta chain) was identified during a study of tumor-infiltrating lymphocytes in primary liver carcinoma. Study-level background: The patients comprised men and women between the ages of 30 and 69 years. Tumor staging was T1-T3 N0M0; sizes spanned 4.2 to 10 cm across. General study points: Researchers did not compare CD4+ and CD8+ repertoires, as samples were bulk unsorted. Tumors had a top-250-clone fraction that was significantly higher than blood (p = 0.039).

The input was 450 to 550 ng total RNA; TCR beta cDNA was made from it with a constant-region primer. Slightly modified ARM-PCR, run as three nested multiplex PCR rounds, produced the TCR beta libraries. PCR rounds one and two used TRBV1-TRBV30 forward primers with a C-beta reverse primer for 10 cycles each. TCRdb re-called the multiplex PCR reads through MiXCR, storing one row per CDR3 protein. Of fewer than 350,000 distinct CDR3 sequences in the sample, approximately 64% are singletons; the top ten hold about 6.5%. The CDR3 totals 15 residues. Per the germline V gene, CDR1 is SGHNT and CDR2 is YYREEE (reference sequence). Unmatched junction bases numbered 6, after V lost 4 bases and J lost 1 base. Unsorted whole blood supplied the blood RNA, and germline DNA was isolated too. This clonotype has only a few counts. As yet, its antigen is unknown.

Input material: peripheral blood. This chain links TRBV5-4 with TRBJ1-1, with TRBD1 matching over 8 bases. The sequence derives from a man aged 35 to 55 with primary liver carcinoma and hepatitis B virus infection. CDR3: CASSIRTGQNTEAFF. The CDR3 coding sequence is TGTGCCAGCAGCATACGGACAGGGCAGAACACTGAAGCTTTCTTT.